These 21 T cell receptor beta chains share one sample of origin, sequenced in a study of blood T cells in healthy people across ages. The second PCR ran roughly 7 to 12 cycles with a sample-barcoded 5' primer and J-beta primers. TCRdb re-analysed the 5' RACE reads in MiXCR, keeping a single row per CDR3 protein. Of roughly 1,100,000 distinct CDR3 sequences listed, under 30% are singletons. This sample was shared with a second study, whose subject was T cells of mothers and their children.

The material sequenced was blood. These receptors all come from a girl aged 2 to 9 in good health.

In its sample, this clonotype was seen a few times. V is TRBV3-1 and J is TRBJ2-5, with 7 bases lining up with TRBD2. Germline V gives CDR1 LGHDT, CDR2 YNNKEL (reference sequence). V gave up 4 bases and J gave up 0 bases; unmatched junction bases: 5. CDR3 length equals 15 residues. The CDR3 DNA sequence: TGTGCCAGCAGCCCACCTAGCGGTTACCAAGAGACCCAGTACTTC. Amino acid sequence: CASSPPSGYQETQYF.

This clonotype was seen a few times. Relative to the germline gene, one junction end is altered; a read error may explain this. V is TRBV9 and J is TRBJ2-3, with a possible D match to TRBD1 (6 bases). This CDR3 has 18 residues. Germline loops: CDR1 SGDLS, CDR2 YYNGEE. This CDR3 is CASSVDRTGQGWTDTRYF. CDR3 in DNA: TGTGCCAGCAGCGTAGATCGAACAGGACAAGGGTGGACAGATACGCGGTATTTT.

This clonotype came up a few times. The rearrangement joins TRBV7-2 to TRBJ2-5; 9 bases fit TRBD2. The tail of the sequence fits TRBJ2-1 better, so the J call may be wrong. This CDR3 comprises 16 residues. Germline-derived CDR1 and CDR2 are SGHTA and FQGNSA. The CDR3 region is CASSLGGGGAYNEQFF. The DNA for the CDR3 is TGTGCCAGCAGCTTAGGTGGCGGGGGGGCGTACAATGAGCAGTTCTTC.

This clonotype has only a few counts. The chain uses TRBV28 and TRBJ2-5, with D possibly being TRBD2 (6 bases). CDR1 is MDHEN, CDR2 SYDVKM, per germline. The V end was cut by 2 bases, the J end by 8 bases, with 15 bases between. The CDR3 length is 14 residues. The CDR3 coding sequence is TGTGCCAGCAGTTTAATCCGGACTACCGAAACCCAGTACTTC. Protein: CASSLIRTTETQYF.

CDR3 sequence: CASATRSSYNSPLHF. CDR3 DNA: TGTGCCAGCGCCACAAGGAGCTCCTATAATTCACCCCTCCACTTT. The chain has TRBV11-2 and TRBJ1-6; D gene ambiguous. This CDR3 contains 15 residues. Germline assignment: CDR1 SGHAT and CDR2 FQNNGV. Trimming took off 8 bases at V and 0 bases at J, with 11 bases between the two ends.

A few counts support this clonotype. The CDR3 DNA follows: TGCGCCAGCAGTCACGGACTAGCGGGAGGGCCAATGAGCAATGAGCAGTTCTTC. Protein product: CASSHGLAGGPMSNEQFF. The genes are TRBV5-1 and TRBJ2-1; TRBD2 matches 15 bases. Germline CDR1 SGHRS, CDR2 YFSETQ. V dropped 5 bases and J dropped 6; count of bases not matched to a gene: 12. The CDR3 totals 18 residues.

The genes are TRBV7-2 and TRBJ2-5; D tentatively reads TRBD1 or TRBD2 (6 bases each). The J call may be in error: the DNA end matches TRBJ2-1 better. Germline V gene data show CDR1 as SGHTA and CDR2 as FQGNSA. CDR3 length equals 16 residues. The CDR3: CASSLYGGPTYNEQFF. The CDR3 DNA follows: TGTGCCAGCAGCTTATACGGGGGCCCTACCTACAATGAGCAGTTCTTC.

The V gene is TRBV24-1, the J gene TRBJ2-2; TRBD1 might be the D (6 bases). Per germline, CDR1 KGHDR and CDR2 SFDVKD. This CDR3 spans 13 amino acids. Deletions cut 5 bases from V and 4 bases from J, with 7 bases between. CDR3 DNA sequence: TGTGCCACCAGTGTAGGGGGCACCGGGGAGCTGTTTTTT. Protein product: CATSVGGTGELFF.

V gene TRBV6-5 combines with J gene TRBJ1-2; unclear D gene. Between the trimmed V and J ends, which lost 4 bases and 1 base, there was a span of 13 bases. The CDR3 sequence is 15 residues long. Germline CDR1 MNHEY, CDR2 SVGAGI. The CDR3 DNA follows: TGTGCCAGCAGTTCCTCCCCGGCTTATAACTATGGCTACACCTTC. Translation: CASSSSPAYNYGYTF.

This chain joins TRBV5-1 and TRBJ2-4, with TRBD1 as a possible D gene (6 bases). Trimming removed 0 bases at V and 8 bases at J, with 18 bases between. The germline V gene has CDR1 SGHRS and CDR2 YFSETQ. The CDR3 runs 16 residues. CDR3 amino acids: CASSLVALGQGDIQYF. The CDR3 nucleotides read TGCGCCAGCAGCTTGGTAGCGCTGGGACAAGGGGACATTCAGTACTTC.

The chain uses TRBV5-1 and TRBJ1-1, with 10 bases fitting TRBD1. The CDR3 sequence is 14 residues long. CDR1 is SGHRS, CDR2 YFSETQ, per germline. V dropped 6 bases and J dropped 5; count of bases not matched to a gene: 7. The CDR3 nucleotides read TGCGCCAGCAACCCGGGACAGGGGAGGACTGAAGCTTTCTTT. As protein: CASNPGQGRTEAFF.

This clonotype was observed a few times. The chain has TRBV6-5 and TRBJ1-2, with D possibly matching TRBD1 (6 bases). Trimming cost V 4 bases and J 6 bases, with 15 bases left between them. Germline V gene sequence: CDR1 MNHEY, CDR2 SVGAGI. The CDR3 runs 14 residues. The CDR3 reads CASSSGRGGDGYTF. Here the CDR3 DNA reads TGTGCCAGCAGTTCCGGAAGGGGGGGGGATGGCTACACCTTC.

Comment on this clonotype: A junction boundary mismatches the germline segment, possibly from a read error. V gene TRBV29-1 combines with J gene TRBJ2-4; either TRBD1 or TRBD2 may fit D (5 bases each). The CDR3 contains 17 residues. Germline V gene data show CDR1 as SQVTM and CDR2 as ANQGSEA. The DNA of the CDR3 is TGCAGCGTTGAGACTACGCATGGGGCCTCAGCCAAAAACATTCAGTGCTTC. This sequence encodes CSVETTHGASAKNIQCF.

The genes are TRBV2 and TRBJ2-4, with 12 bases fitting TRBD2. The CDR3 runs to 14 residues. The V and J ends lost 7 bases and 8 bases, in that order; junction bases with no gene match: 6. Germline-derived CDR1 and CDR2 are SNHLY and FYNNEI. This CDR3 is CASTASGRADIQYF. The CDR3 nucleotides are TGTGCCAGCACGGCTAGCGGGAGGGCAGACATTCAGTACTTC.

This clonotype was observed a handful of times. This chain joins TRBV7-9 and TRBJ2-7, with 9 positions matching TRBD2. CDR1 is SEHNR, CDR2 FQNEAQ, per germline (reference sequence). The V and J ends lost 7 bases and 3 bases, in that order; junction bases with no gene match: 7. CDR3 length equals 14 residues. In DNA, the CDR3 is TGTGCCAGCATCCCCGCTAGCGGGAACTACGAGCAGTACTTC. Its protein product is CASIPASGNYEQYF.

On this clonotype: This likely comes from a read error, as the CDR3 has no conserved phenylalanine or tryptophan at its end. The chain has TRBV5-6 and TRBJ1-2; TRBD1 aligns across 7 bases. Germline values: CDR1 SGHDT, CDR2 YYEEEE. The CDR3 spans 14 residues. With 2 bases clipped from V and 5 bases from J, the junction kept 6 bases outside the gene matches. The CDR3 nucleotides read TGTGCCAGCAGCTTTGGGACAGACCCTTATGGCTACACCCTC. Residues: CASSFGTDPYGYTL.

The chain carries TRBV3-1 and TRBJ2-5, with 9 bases aligning to TRBD2. V shed 1 base and J 1 base; nucleotides not matched to a gene: 1. Germline V gene sequence: CDR1 LGHDT, CDR2 YNNKEL (reference sequence). This CDR3 contains 15 residues. CDR3 coding DNA: TGTGCCAGCAGCCAAGCACTAGCGGGCCAAGAGACCCAGTACTTC. As protein: CASSQALAGQETQYF.

This clonotype was seen a handful of times. The chain couples TRBV6-5 to TRBJ2-5; D ambiguous. CDR1 MNHEY and CDR2 SVGAGI come from the germline V gene. The CDR3 contains 11 residues. Deletions cut 6 bases from V and 2 bases from J, with 4 bases between. The CDR3 protein is CASRIQETQYF. CDR3 nucleotide sequence: TGTGCCAGCAGGATACAAGAGACCCAGTACTTC.

This rearrangement joins TRBV7-6 to TRBJ2-7; perhaps TRBD2 as D (6 bases). The germline V gene encodes CDR1 SGHVS and CDR2 FNYEAQ. V gave up 3 bases and J gave up 3 bases, with 15 bases separating them. This CDR3 spans 15 amino acids. CDR3 sequence: CASSFGLDGGYEQYF. In nucleotides, the CDR3 is TGTGCCAGCAGCTTTGGGTTAGACGGGGGCTACGAGCAGTACTTC. Full variable domain (remainder filled in from reference TRBV7-6 and TRBJ2-7): GAGVSQSPRYKVTKRGQDVALRCDPISGHVSLYWYRQALGQGPEFLTYFNYEAQQDKSGLPNDRFSAERPEGSISTLTIQRTEQRDSAMYRCASSFGLDGGYEQYFGPGTRLTVT.

This sequence joins TRBV12-5 and TRBJ2-1, with 9 bases identical to TRBD1. The CDR3 totals 15 residues. Germline loops: CDR1 LGHNT, CDR2 FRNRAP. The junction had 4 bases not matched to a gene; V was cut back by 6 bases and J by 1 base. The CDR3 DNA reads as TGTGCTAGTGGATTTGACAGGGGGTCCTACAATGAGCAGTTCTTC. This encodes CASGFDRGSYNEQFF.

In its sample, this clonotype was seen a few times. The chain recombines TRBV29-1 with TRBJ1-1, with D perhaps matching TRBD1 (5 bases). Trimming took 4 bases from V and 4 from J, leaving 10 bases between them. Germline V gives CDR1 SQVTM, CDR2 ANQGSEA. CDR3 length equals 12 residues. The CDR3 nucleotides are TGCAGCGTTGGGGGCTACGCCACTGAAGCTTTCTTT. As protein: CSVGGYATEAFF.